These 30 T cell receptor beta chains were sequenced from one sample in a study of control samples from healthy donors and cancer patients. Only in-frame clones appear in the TCRdb table, and some are missing; sequencing was by immunoSEQ multiplex PCR. Of about 180,000 clones in the sample, over 85% were seen once. Sequencing was carried out using blood. These receptors came from a man younger than 40 in good health.

The V gene is TRBV10-2, the J gene TRBJ2-2; D uncertain. Looked up from germline, CDR1 is WSHSY and CDR2 is SAAADI. V dropped 9 bases and J dropped 7 bases, with 12 bases sitting between them. CDR3 size: 12 residues. The CDR3 spells CARTFRFGELFF. The CDR3 DNA follows: TGCGCCAGGACATTTCGTTTCGGGGAGCTGTTTTTT.

CDR3 protein: CASSLEGFSNQPQHF. CDR3 DNA sequence: TGCGCCAGCAGCTTGGAAGGATTTAGCAATCAGCCCCAGCATTTT. The chain combines TRBV5-1 with TRBJ1-5; D ambiguous. Trimming removed 0 bases at V and 0 bases at J, with 7 bases between. The CDR3 consists of 15 residues. Germline CDR1 is SGHRS and CDR2 is YFSETQ.

This chain joins TRBV18 and TRBJ1-1; D gene ambiguous. Germline CDR1 and CDR2: KGHSH and LQKENI. The ends were cut back, 3 bases at V and 1 base at J, with 3 bases in the middle. CDR3 length equals 12 residues. DNA for the CDR3: TGTGCCAGCTCACCTAAGAACACTGAAGCTTTCTTT. Protein sequence: CASSPKNTEAFF.

V is TRBV7-8 and J is TRBJ2-1, with D unresolved. Germline V CDR1 and CDR2: SGHVS, FQNEAQ. This CDR3 spans 15 amino acids. Deletions cut 5 bases from V and 4 bases from J, with 15 bases between. The CDR3 region is CASSHRSPSYNEQFF. The DNA of the CDR3 is TGTGCCAGCAGCCACCGCTCCCCGTCATACAATGAGCAGTTCTTC.

This clone has more than one count but fewer than ten. The rearrangement joins TRBV19 to TRBJ2-7, with 7 bases aligning to TRBD1. V lost 1 base and J lost 3; bases outside the gene matches: 6. Germline-derived CDR1 and CDR2 are LNHDA and SQIVND (reference sequence). There are 15 residues in the CDR3. In DNA, the CDR3 is TGTGCCAGTAGTATAGTGGGGACAGCCGACTACGAGCAGTACTTC. This translates into CASSIVGTADYEQYF.

This chain joins TRBV6-5 and TRBJ2-7; 10 bases fit TRBD1. With 5 bases clipped from V and 3 bases from J, the junction kept 4 bases outside the gene matches. The CDR3 loop spans 14 amino acids. Germline values: CDR1 MNHEY, CDR2 SVGAGI. The CDR3 region is CASSNGQGVYEQYF. In DNA form, the CDR3 reads TGTGCCAGCAGTAACGGACAGGGGGTCTACGAGCAGTACTTC.

V usage is TRBV7-9 and J usage is TRBJ2-1; weak D call: TRBD2 (5 bases). The CDR3 is made up of 17 amino acids. Germline V gene lookup returns CDR1 SEHNR and CDR2 FQNEAQ (reference sequence). The V and J ends lost 2 bases and 7 bases respectively, with 21 bases between them. CDR3 loop: CASSLTFHSLEANEQFF. Written as DNA, the CDR3 is TGTGCCAGCAGCTTAACTTTTCACAGTTTGGAGGCAAATGAGCAGTTCTTC.

The rearrangement uses TRBV7-9 and TRBJ2-2; 7 bases line up with TRBD2. The ends lost 11 bases at V and 6 bases at J; junction bases unmatched: 9. CDR1 and CDR2 from the germline V gene are SEHNR and FQNEAQ (reference sequence). CDR3 length equals 13 residues. The CDR3 here is CAGDGAGAGELFF. CDR3 bases: TGTGCCGGCGACGGGGCGGGGGCCGGGGAGCTGTTTTTT.

The chain couples TRBV28 to TRBJ2-6; D is undetermined. CDR3 length: 15 amino acids. The ends were cut back, 2 bases at V and 1 base at J, with 6 bases in the middle. Germline-derived CDR1 and CDR2 are MDHEN and SYDVKM. The DNA of the CDR3 is TGTGCCAGCAGTTTAGCCGCGTCTGGGGCCAACGTCCTGACTTTC. This translates into CASSLAASGANVLTF.

The rearrangement uses TRBV19 and TRBJ2-1, with 10 positions matching TRBD2. Unmatched junction bases numbered 10, after V lost 5 bases and J lost 9 bases. Looked up from germline, CDR1 is LNHDA and CDR2 is SQIVND (reference sequence). The CDR3 contains 15 residues. CDR3 in DNA: TGTGCCAGTAGTCTCGGGGGCACTAGCGGGATTGAGCAGTTCTTC. This encodes CASSLGGTSGIEQFF.

The chain joins TRBV5-1 to TRBJ2-5; the D gene is possibly TRBD1 (5 bases). Germline assignment: CDR1 SGHRS and CDR2 YFSETQ. The CDR3 totals 15 residues. Between the trimmed V and J ends, which lost 5 bases and 1 base, there was a span of 15 bases. The CDR3 reads CASRSQAGLQETQYF. In DNA form, the CDR3 reads TGCGCCAGCAGATCGCAAGCAGGGCTCCAAGAGACCCAGTACTTC.

The rearrangement joins TRBV7-2 to TRBJ2-3; 8 nucleotides align to TRBD2. This CDR3 spans 16 amino acids. Germline V lookup: CDR1 SGHTA, CDR2 FQGNSA. V trimming: 7 bases; J trimming: 6 bases; junction bases outside the gene matches: 15. DNA for the CDR3: TGTGCCAGCAACCCCTGGGGTAGCGGGAAACTCGATACGCAGTATTTT. Translating gives CASNPWGSGKLDTQYF.

This clone has a handful of counts. V usage is TRBV6-5 and J usage is TRBJ2-7; 9 nucleotides agree with TRBD1. The CDR3 runs to 14 residues. Germline values: CDR1 MNHEY, CDR2 SVGAGI. Germline trimming cut 4 bases from V and 4 bases from J; bases unmatched to any gene: 5. The CDR3 bases are TGTGCCAGCAGTTCCCGGGACAGGGAATACGAGCAGTACTTC. This sequence encodes CASSSRDREYEQYF.

The chain is built from TRBV30 and TRBJ1-1; tentative D call: TRBD1 (6 bases). Deletions cut 2 bases from V and 1 base from J, with 8 bases between. The CDR3 spans 13 residues. The germline CDR1 and CDR2 sequences are GTSNPN and SVGIG (reference sequence). The CDR3 loop is CAWSIQGNTEAFF. The CDR3 DNA follows: TGTGCCTGGAGTATACAGGGGAACACTGAAGCTTTCTTT.

The V and J genes are TRBV7-8 and TRBJ2-2; D ambiguous. Germline V lookup: CDR1 SGHVS, CDR2 FQNEAQ. The CDR3 spans 13 residues. The ends were cut back, 4 bases at V and 4 bases at J, with 7 bases in the middle. CDR3 amino acids: CASSSLFTGELFF. DNA for the CDR3: TGTGCCAGCAGCTCCCTTTTCACCGGGGAGCTGTTTTTT.

This chain joins TRBV11-2 and TRBJ2-3; D may be TRBD2 (6 bases). Germline V gene data show CDR1 as SGHAT and CDR2 as FQNNGV. Deletions cut 1 base from V and 6 bases from J, with 17 bases between. This CDR3 has 16 amino acids. For the CDR3, the DNA is TGTGCCAGCAGCTTAGTGTGGCGGGGAGAGCGGGATACGCAGTATTTT. Protein sequence: CASSLVWRGERDTQYF.

This chain connects TRBV11-2 to TRBJ2-2, with TRBD2 matching over 11 bases. Germline values: CDR1 SGHAT, CDR2 FQNNGV. Trimming at V came to 4 bases and at J to 3 bases, leaving 4 bases not matched to a gene. The CDR3 runs to 16 residues. This CDR3 is CASSYSGRADTGELFF. Here the CDR3 DNA reads TGTGCCAGCAGCTATAGCGGGAGGGCCGACACCGGGGAGCTGTTTTTT.

This clone came up once. The chain recombines TRBV19 with TRBJ1-1; no reliable D call. Germline V lookup: CDR1 LNHDA, CDR2 SQIVND (reference sequence). V lost 2 bases to trimming and J lost 0 bases, with 7 bases between them. The CDR3 loop spans 14 amino acids. For the CDR3, the DNA is TGTGCCAGTAGTATAATGTGGATGAACACTGAAGCTTTCTTT. Its translation: CASSIMWMNTEAFF.

The chain joins TRBV11-2 to TRBJ2-4; D is uncertain. There are 15 residues in the CDR3. V gave up 1 base and J gave up 2 bases, with 9 bases separating them. Germline V gives CDR1 SGHAT, CDR2 FQNNGV. This chain's CDR3 is CASSLGWVTKNIQYF. Here the CDR3 DNA reads TGTGCCAGCAGCTTAGGATGGGTAACCAAAAACATTCAGTACTTC.

This clone was recorded once. The CDR3 loop is CASIPYPGQGNNEQYF. Here the CDR3 DNA reads TGCGCCAGCATCCCCTACCCGGGACAGGGTAACAACGAGCAGTACTTC. The chain combines TRBV5-1 with TRBJ2-7; 9 nucleotides match TRBD1. The germline V gene encodes CDR1 SGHRS and CDR2 YFSETQ. This CDR3 spans 16 amino acids. J gave up 5 bases and V 6 bases, and 15 bases lay outside the gene matches.

The chain is built from TRBV7-2 and TRBJ1-1, with a weak D call TRBD1 (5 bases). Germline V gene sequence: CDR1 SGHTA, CDR2 FQGNSA. V lost 4 bases to trimming and J lost 5 bases, with 17 bases between them. CDR3 length: 15 residues. CDR3 loop: CASSSSDRDRTEAFF. The CDR3 DNA sequence: TGTGCCAGCAGCTCCTCTGACAGAGACCGGACTGAAGCTTTCTTT. Full variable domain (missing parts from reference TRBV7-2 and TRBJ1-1): GAGVSQSPSNKVTEKGKDVELRCDPISGHTALYWYRQSLGQGLEFLIYFQGNSAPDKSGLPSDRFSAERTGGSVSTLTIQRTQQEDSAVYLCASSSSDRDRTEAFFGQGTRLTVV.

This clone showed up just once. The CDR3 DNA reads as TGTGCCAGCACGGAGGGACAGCGGAACACTGAAGCTTTCTTT. It yields the protein CASTEGQRNTEAFF. The chain combines TRBV9 with TRBJ1-1, with 7 bases fitting TRBD1. The CDR3 is 14 amino acids. Trimming took 6 bases from V and 1 from J; bases not matched to a gene: 6. Germline assignment: CDR1 SGDLS and CDR2 YYNGEE.

The chain couples TRBV20-1 to TRBJ2-7; TRBD1 agrees at 8 bases. This CDR3 spans 11 amino acids. Germline V gene sequence: CDR1 DFQATT, CDR2 SNEGSKA (reference sequence). V shed 8 bases and J 3 bases; nucleotides not matched to a gene: 3. DNA for the CDR3: TGCAGTTTTACAGGGGGCTACGAGCAGTACTTC. Translated, it gives CSFTGGYEQYF.

The chain couples TRBV6-5 to TRBJ2-6; D tentatively fits TRBD1 or TRBD2 (5 bases each). This CDR3 has 16 amino acids. V was cut by 2 bases and J by 4 bases, with 12 bases left in between. The germline gives CDR1 MNHEY, CDR2 SVGAGI. CDR3 nucleotides: TGTGCCAGCAGTTACGAGGGGCTCGTGGGGGCCAACGTCCTGACTTTC. Its translation: CASSYEGLVGANVLTF.

The rearrangement uses TRBV28 and TRBJ1-2; TRBD1 aligns across 7 bases. Germline V gene lookup returns CDR1 MDHEN and CDR2 SYDVKM. CDR3 size: 15 residues. The ends lost 6 bases at V and 2 bases at J; junction bases unmatched: 9. The CDR3 sequence is CASRLADRDNYGYTF. The CDR3 region has the DNA TGTGCCAGCAGACTCGCTGACAGGGACAACTATGGCTACACCTTC.

This chain uses TRBV4-1 with TRBJ2-7, with 10 positions matching TRBD1. The germline gives CDR1 MGHRA, CDR2 YSYEKL. The CDR3 length is 15 residues. Trimming removed 3 bases from V and 4 bases from J; junction bases left unmatched: 6. CDR3 sequence reads: CASSHHDRGQYEQYF. The CDR3 nucleotides read TGCGCCAGCAGCCACCACGACAGGGGGCAGTACGAGCAGTACTTC.

V gene TRBV30 combines with J gene TRBJ1-2; the match to TRBD1 covers 7 bases. The CDR3 runs 14 residues. The germline V gene encodes CDR1 GTSNPN and CDR2 SVGIG (reference sequence). J gave up 3 bases and V 8 bases, and 12 bases lay outside the gene matches. In DNA, the CDR3 is TGTGCCCGAAAGGGAGGGACAGTCTACTATGGCTACACCTTC. This gives the protein CARKGGTVYYGYTF.

As to this clone: Other DNA sequences in the same sample also yield this CDR3. The rearrangement uses TRBV4-3 and TRBJ1-1; maybe TRBD1 (6 bases). The V gene lost 2 bases and the J gene lost 5 bases, with 12 bases spanning the gap. Per the germline V gene, CDR1 is LGHNA and CDR2 is YSLEER. This CDR3 spans 14 amino acids. The CDR3 reads CASSQPGGRTEAFF. CDR3 sequence (DNA): TGCGCCAGCAGCCAACCCGGGGGGCGGACTGAAGCTTTCTTT.

The rearrangement uses TRBV9 and TRBJ2-1; D may be TRBD2 (5 bases). The CDR3 covers 12 residues. Germline assignment: CDR1 SGDLS and CDR2 YYNGEE. V was trimmed by 5 bases and J by 4 bases, leaving 7 bases between them. The CDR3 region is CASRSGYNEQFF. CDR3 sequence (DNA): TGTGCCAGCAGGAGCGGATACAATGAGCAGTTCTTC.

V gene TRBV5-1 combines with J gene TRBJ2-7, with D possibly TRBD2 on 6 matching bases. The germline CDR1 and CDR2 sequences are SGHRS and YFSETQ. The CDR3 consists of 14 residues. Trimming took off 4 bases at V and 2 bases at J, with 13 bases between the two ends. The CDR3 coding sequence is TGCGCCAGCAGCCTCGCGGGGCTCCCCTACGAGCAGTACTTC. Its translation: CASSLAGLPYEQYF. The whole variable domain, filled in from reference TRBV5-1 and TRBJ2-7, reads KAGVTQTPRYLIKTRGQQVTLSCSPISGHRSVSWYQQTPGQGLQFLFEYFSETQRNKGNFPGRFSGRQFSNSRSEMNVSTLELGDSALYLCASSLAGLPYEQYFGPGTRLTVT.